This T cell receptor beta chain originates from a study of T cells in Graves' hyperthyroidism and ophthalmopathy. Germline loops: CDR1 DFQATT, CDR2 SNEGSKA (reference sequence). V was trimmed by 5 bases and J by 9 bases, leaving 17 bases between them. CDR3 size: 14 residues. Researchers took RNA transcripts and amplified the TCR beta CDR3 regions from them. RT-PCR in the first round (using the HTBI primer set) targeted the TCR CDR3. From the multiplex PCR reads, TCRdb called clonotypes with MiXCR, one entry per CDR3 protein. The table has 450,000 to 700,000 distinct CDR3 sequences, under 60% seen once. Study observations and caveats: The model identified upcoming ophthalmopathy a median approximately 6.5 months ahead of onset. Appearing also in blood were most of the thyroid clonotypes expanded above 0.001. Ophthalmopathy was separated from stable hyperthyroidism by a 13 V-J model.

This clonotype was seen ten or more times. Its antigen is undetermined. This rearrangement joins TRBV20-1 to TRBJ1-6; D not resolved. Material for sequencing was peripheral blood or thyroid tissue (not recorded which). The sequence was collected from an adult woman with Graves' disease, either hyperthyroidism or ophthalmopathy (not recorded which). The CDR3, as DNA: TGCAGTGCTCCAAAAGGGCCAAGCCCTTCACCCCTCCACTTT. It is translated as CSAPKGPSPSPLHF.